This T cell receptor (beta chain) was retrieved from a study of glioma-infiltrating T cells after dendritic cell vaccination listed by TCRdb under 2016. Background for the entire study: The cohort included 15 or so glioblastoma patients drawn from Phase I and II dendritic cell vaccination trials, of whom 9 were newly diagnosed and 6 had recurrent disease. Patients received three intradermal dendritic cell vaccine injections at biweekly intervals in the arm below the axilla. The vaccine was prepared from monocyte-derived dendritic cells that were cultured for 6 to 7 days with IL-4 and GM-CSF and then pulsed overnight with autologous tumor lysate. Between about 2002 and 2013, the patients were given dendritic cell vaccination pulsed with autologous tumor lysate. In glioblastoma patients vaccinated with dendritic cells, deep sequencing of TCR beta CDR3 regions served to measure the amount of tumor-infiltrating lymphocytes and to compare repertoires between tumor and blood. TCR sequencing metrics, including TIL content and tumor-blood repertoire overlap, were correlated with survival after dendritic cell vaccination. Summary of the overall study and its limitations: After dendritic cell vaccination, a higher estimated pretreatment TIL content predicted longer time to progression and longer overall survival. No direct relationship between TCR clonality and survival was found, suggesting that a diverse polyclonal response may matter. The TCR overlap response model with three groups was called speculative and said to need prospective validation. The cohort was small and heterogeneous, with few patients having full blood and tumor sets and even fewer initial-recurrent tumor pairs.

Selection of patients required sufficient residual fresh-frozen tumor tissue and over two years of available survival data. Molecular status otherwise varied across the glioblastoma patients, but none of them carried an isocitrate dehydrogenase mutation. PBMC were collected before vaccination, two weeks after the third vaccination, and at tumor progression if progression occurred. The Qiagen DNeasy Blood extraction Kit was used to extract genomic DNA. TCRB CDR3 regions were amplified from around 1.9 ug genomic DNA, or all available DNA if less, using the immunoSEQ assay. The multiplex PCR relied on 60 forward primers for TCR V beta segments and 13 reverse primers for J beta segments. To estimate reads per starting template, synthetic control templates were spiked into each sample at limiting dilution. The Illumina HiSeq System generated sequencing reads of 87 bp. The published analysis was carried out like this. PCR and sequencing errors were removed by a nearest neighbor algorithm that merged closely related sequences. TCR overlap was defined as the percentage of unique tumor TCR beta sequences that were also found in the peripheral blood of the same patient. This is the immuneACCESS table as TCRdb keeps it, with only in-frame sequences that have V and J called. A part of the clones is gone; compared with another copy, unresolved V genes explain less than half, and the rest is unexplained. The V and J calls and clone size were taken over from that table, and D and trimming were inferred from the DNA. The sample table records tens of thousands of clones; roughly 82% of these occur just once. The ten largest clones represent 2.1% of the sample.

Taken from cysteine to phenylalanine, the CDR3 has 15 residues. Just CDR3 DNA is preserved here, 45 bases in frame from base 1. Taken from the germline V gene, the CDR1 and CDR2 loops are MNHNS and SASEGT. Trimming takes 9 bases off V and 2 bases off J; junction bases not matched to a gene: 12. Worth noting for this clone: No cognate antigen has been identified for it. No per-base quality is available; no much larger clone lies one base away.

The chain joins TRBV6-1 to TRBJ1-1, with 7 bases in between that match TRBD1. This clonotype was obtained from a human donor with glioblastoma. Sample: blood, taken before dendritic cell vaccination. The CDR3 protein: CASYPRTGKNTEAFF. The DNA is TGTGCCAGTTATCCTAGGACAGGAAAAAACACTGAAGCTTTCTTT.